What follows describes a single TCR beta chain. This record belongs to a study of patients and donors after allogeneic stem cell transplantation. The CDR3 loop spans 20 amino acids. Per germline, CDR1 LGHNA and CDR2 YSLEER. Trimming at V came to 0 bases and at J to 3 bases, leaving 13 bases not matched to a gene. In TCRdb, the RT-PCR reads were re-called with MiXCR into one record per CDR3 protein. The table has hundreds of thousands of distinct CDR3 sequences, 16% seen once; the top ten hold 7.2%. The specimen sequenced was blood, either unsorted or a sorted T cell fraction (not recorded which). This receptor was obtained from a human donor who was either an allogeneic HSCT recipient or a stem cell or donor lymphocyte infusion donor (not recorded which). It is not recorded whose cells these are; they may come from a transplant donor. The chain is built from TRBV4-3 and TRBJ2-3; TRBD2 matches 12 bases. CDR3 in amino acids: CASSQDRGLAGGPRTDTQYF. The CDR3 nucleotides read TGCGCCAGCAGCCAAGATCGGGGGCTAGCGGGGGGGCCTCGGACAGATACGCAGTATTTT.